One sample yielded the 29 T cell receptor beta chains listed below, sequenced in a study of technical replicates of blood from a few donors. Assay: immunoSEQ multiplex PCR; the TCRdb copy retains only in-frame clones and omits some. The sample shows roughly 80,000 clones, approximately 91% of them seen only once. Source material: T cells isolated from PBMCs. The receptors were gathered from a human donor in good health.

This rearrangement joins TRBV27 to TRBJ1-2; D not resolved. Trimming took 3 bases from V and 0 from J, leaving 11 bases between them. CDR1 and CDR2 (germline): MNHEY, SMNVEV (reference sequence). This CDR3 contains 15 residues. The CDR3 is CASSLRALANYGYTF. The CDR3 nucleotides read TGTGCCAGCAGTTTGAGGGCACTAGCTAACTATGGCTACACCTTC.

CDR3 coding DNA: TGTGCCAGCAGCTACACAGGGGCCGAGACCCAGTACTTC. It specifies CASSYTGAETQYF. V gene TRBV7-2 combines with J gene TRBJ2-5; 7 bases line up with TRBD1. The CDR3 loop spans 13 amino acids. The J segment lost 5 bases and the V segment lost 4 bases, leaving 4 bases of the junction unmatched. From germline, CDR1 is SGHTA and CDR2 FQGNSA.

The table lists this clone with a few counts. The chain combines TRBV10-1 with TRBJ2-1; 10 bases are shared with TRBD2. Germline CDR1 WNHNN, CDR2 SYGVQD (reference sequence). There are 14 residues in the CDR3. V shed 2 bases, J shed 7 bases, and the junction held 2 bases outside the gene matches. The CDR3 bases are TGCGCCAGCAGTGAGCTAGCGGGAGATAATGAGCAGTTCTTC. Amino acid sequence: CASSELAGDNEQFF.

The chain joins TRBV4-3 to TRBJ2-4, with 8 positions matching TRBD2. The germline CDR1 and CDR2 sequences are LGHNA and YSLEER. J lost 1 base, V lost 1 base, and 12 bases had no gene match. CDR3 length: 19 amino acids. This CDR3 is CASSQGRSGGPGAKNIQYF. The CDR3, as DNA: TGCGCCAGCAGCCAAGGGAGGTCGGGAGGGCCAGGGGCCAAAAACATTCAGTACTTC.

This clone appeared a few times. This sequence joins TRBV4-2 and TRBJ1-1, with D possibly TRBD1 on 5 matching bases. CDR3 length: 14 amino acids. Germline V lookup: CDR1 LGHNA, CDR2 YNFKEQ. With 3 bases removed from V and 1 base from J, the gap between germline ends came to 9 bases. The CDR3 DNA is TGTGCCAGCAGCCAGGGACTTGGGAACACTGAAGCTTTCTTT. This translates into CASSQGLGNTEAFF.

The CDR3 nucleotides are TGTGCCAGCAGCTTAGCGGTCCTCTCCGAGCAGTACTTC. Protein product: CASSLAVLSEQYF. The J gene is TRBJ2-7, the V gene TRBV11-3; D gene unclear. This CDR3 region has 13 residues. Looked up from germline, CDR1 is SGHNT and CDR2 is YENEEA. The V and J ends lost 1 base and 6 bases respectively, with 10 bases between them.

The chain joins TRBV9 to TRBJ1-3; a weak D match, TRBD1 (5 bases). V lost 0 bases and J 0 bases, leaving 13 bases between the germline ends. The CDR3 contains 17 residues. The germline CDR1 and CDR2 sequences are SGDLS and YYNGEE. The CDR3 sequence: CASSVAGQGFSGNTIYF. CDR3 bases: TGTGCCAGCAGCGTAGCTGGGCAGGGATTCTCTGGAAACACCATATATTTT. Full variable domain (outside the CDR3, taken from reference TRBV9 and TRBJ1-3): DSGVTQTPKHLITATGQRVTLRCSPRSGDLSVYWYQQSLDQGLQFLIQYYNGEERAKGNILERFSAQQFPDLHSELNLSSLELGDSALYFCASSVAGQGFSGNTIYFGEGSWLTVV.

The chain recombines TRBV27 with TRBJ2-1; tentatively, D is TRBD2 (5 bases). CDR3 size: 15 residues. Looked up from germline, CDR1 is MNHEY and CDR2 is SMNVEV (reference sequence). Trimming stripped 4 bases from V and 1 base from J, with 11 bases between. The CDR3, as DNA: TGTGCCAGCAGTTATCTAGCCCTATCCTACAATGAGCAGTTCTTC. It is translated as CASSYLALSYNEQFF.

V usage is TRBV27 and J usage is TRBJ1-1, with D possibly matching TRBD1 (5 bases). The CDR3 runs to 15 residues. From germline, CDR1 is MNHEY and CDR2 SMNVEV (reference sequence). V was clipped by 2 bases and J by 0 bases, with 10 bases between them. The CDR3 region is CASSLTEGVNTEAFF. Here the CDR3 DNA reads TGTGCCAGCAGTTTAACCGAAGGGGTGAACACTGAAGCTTTCTTT.

V and J are TRBV11-2 and TRBJ2-7, with D possibly matching TRBD2 (5 bases). Trimming cost V 0 bases and J 2 bases, with 14 bases left between them. The CDR3 is 16 residues long. Germline values: CDR1 SGHAT, CDR2 FQNNGV. For the CDR3, the DNA is TGTGCCAGCAGCTTAGAAGGAGGTGTTTCTACCTACGAGCAGTACTTC. Amino acids: CASSLEGGVSTYEQYF.

The V call is TRBV15, the J call TRBJ2-7; 7 nucleotides line up with TRBD1. This CDR3 contains 15 residues. The ends lost 0 bases at V and 5 bases at J; junction bases unmatched: 7. Germline V gene data show CDR1 as LNHNV and CDR2 as YYDKDF (reference sequence). The CDR3 loop reads CATSRDQTGSNEQYF. CDR3 in DNA: TGTGCCACCAGCAGAGATCAGACAGGGAGCAACGAGCAGTACTTC.

The chain uses TRBV10-1 and TRBJ2-7, with D perhaps TRBD1 (5 bases). V was shortened by 7 bases and J by 2 bases, with 9 bases between the two germline ends. Germline V gives CDR1 WNHNN, CDR2 SYGVQD (reference sequence). This CDR3 has 12 amino acids. CDR3 loop: CASKTAPYEQYF. The CDR3 nucleotides read TGCGCCAGCAAGACAGCACCCTACGAGCAGTACTTC.

In this sample, this clone turned up a few times. The gene calls are TRBV7-6 and TRBJ1-1; D ambiguous. Trimming left V 3 bases short and J 0 bases short, with 8 bases between. The length of the CDR3 is 14 residues. Germline CDR1 SGHVS, CDR2 FNYEAQ. CDR3 nucleotide sequence: TGTGCCAGCAGCTTCGGGGATGTGAACACTGAAGCTTTCTTT. The encoded protein is CASSFGDVNTEAFF.

The J gene is TRBJ2-1, the V gene TRBV5-1; 7 nucleotides agree with TRBD2. The CDR3 sequence is 14 residues long. Germline V gene lookup returns CDR1 SGHRS and CDR2 YFSETQ. The junction had 7 bases not matched to a gene; V was cut back by 7 bases and J by 3 bases. The CDR3 DNA follows: TGCGCCAGCTGGTTGGGGGGGGTCTACAATGAGCAGTTCTTC. Translating it yields CASWLGGVYNEQFF.

The count of this clone is one. The chain employs TRBV15 and TRBJ2-2; D is possibly TRBD2 (5 bases). Per the germline V gene, CDR1 is LNHNV and CDR2 is YYDKDF (reference sequence). With 0 bases removed from V and 5 bases from J, the gap between germline ends came to 16 bases. The CDR3 runs to 17 residues. In nucleotides, the CDR3 is TGTGCCACCAGCAGAGATAACATACGGGATGGGACCGGGGAGCTGTTTTTT. Translated, it gives CATSRDNIRDGTGELFF.

The V gene is TRBV30, the J gene TRBJ2-7, with D maybe TRBD2 (5 bases). The germline CDR1 and CDR2 sequences are GTSNPN and SVGIG (reference sequence). V lost 2 bases, J lost 5 bases, and 19 bases lay in between. This CDR3 comprises 15 residues. Written as DNA, the CDR3 is TGTGCCTGGAGTTCCTCCGGACTGCCTGAGGACGAGCAGTACTTC. Translated, it gives CAWSSSGLPEDEQYF.

J is TRBJ2-5 and V is TRBV13, with D perhaps TRBD1 (6 bases). The V gene's germline CDR1 is PRHDT and CDR2 FYEKMQ (reference sequence). This CDR3 has 15 amino acids. Trimming removed 0 bases at V and 2 bases at J, with 10 bases between. Here the CDR3 DNA reads TGTGCCAGCAGCTTAGGACAGGGAAGGCAAGAGACCCAGTACTTC. Translation: CASSLGQGRQETQYF.

CDR3 amino acids: CASSSTVAKNIQYF. In DNA form, the CDR3 reads TGCGCCAGCAGCTCGACAGTAGCCAAAAACATTCAGTACTTC. This rearrangement joins TRBV5-1 to TRBJ2-4, with D perhaps matching TRBD1 (5 bases). The CDR3 runs to 14 residues. Germline V gene data show CDR1 as SGHRS and CDR2 as YFSETQ. The V end was cut by 3 bases, the J end by 0 bases, with 7 bases between.

V gene TRBV4-3 combines with J gene TRBJ2-7, with 9 nucleotides matching TRBD2. Germline V gene lookup returns CDR1 LGHNA and CDR2 YSLEER. The length of the CDR3 is 16 residues. V trimming: 0 bases; J trimming: 7 bases; junction bases outside the gene matches: 10. The DNA for the CDR3 is TGCGCCAGCAGCCAAGATACAGGCGGGAGGGCCTGGGAGCAGTACTTC. Protein: CASSQDTGGRAWEQYF.

The chain carries TRBV29-1 and TRBJ2-2; D might be TRBD1 (5 bases). Germline-derived CDR1 and CDR2 are SQVTM and ANQGSEA. The length of the CDR3 is 15 residues. Trimming cost V 3 bases and J 5 bases, with 16 bases left between them. This chain's CDR3 is CSVEGGAGMTGELFF. DNA for the CDR3: TGCAGCGTTGAGGGTGGGGCAGGGATGACCGGGGAGCTGTTTTTT.

The chain employs TRBV10-3 and TRBJ1-1; 7 bases map to TRBD1. The CDR3 loop spans 15 amino acids. The V gene end was trimmed by 0 bases and the J gene end by 5 bases; junction bases not matched to a gene: 6. The germline gives CDR1 ENHRY, CDR2 SYGVKD. The chain's CDR3 is CAISESNTGVTEAFF. The DNA of the CDR3 is TGTGCCATCAGTGAGTCGAACACAGGGGTAACTGAAGCTTTCTTT.

CDR3 residues: CASSGTGYGYTF. The CDR3 coding sequence is TGTGCCAGTAGTGGGACAGGCTATGGCTACACCTTC. The rearrangement links TRBV19 to TRBJ1-2; the match to TRBD1 covers 8 bases. Germline loops: CDR1 LNHDA, CDR2 SQIVND (reference sequence). CDR3 length: 12 residues. The junction had 0 bases not matched to a gene; V was cut back by 5 bases and J by 4 bases.

This clone was found a few times. The V gene is TRBV19, the J gene TRBJ1-4, with 8 bases lining up with TRBD1. Germline lookup yields CDR1 LNHDA and CDR2 SQIVND (reference sequence). CDR3 length: 14 residues. V lost 5 bases to trimming and J lost 3 bases; unmatched junction nucleotides: 2. The CDR3 nucleotides are TGTGCCAGTAGTGTACAGGGGGCTAATGAAAAACTGTTTTTT. Protein product: CASSVQGANEKLFF.

The chain is built from TRBV11-3 and TRBJ1-1, with 7 nucleotides matching TRBD1. The V segment lost 4 bases and the J segment 5 bases; nucleotides outside the gene matches: 7. Per germline, CDR1 SGHNT and CDR2 YENEEA. The CDR3 loop spans 14 amino acids. In nucleotides, the CDR3 is TGTGCCAGCAGCTCCGCTCACAGGGGTACTGAAGCTTTCTTT. It translates to CASSSAHRGTEAFF.

The rearrangement joins TRBV27 to TRBJ1-2; 8 bases align to TRBD1. Losses at the gene ends were 3 bases for V and 2 bases for J; bases not matched to a gene: 2. CDR3 size: 14 residues. Per germline, CDR1 MNHEY and CDR2 SMNVEV (reference sequence). For the CDR3, the DNA is TGTGCCAGCAGTTTCGGACAGGGAAACTATGGCTACACCTTC. Translating gives CASSFGQGNYGYTF.

The chain joins TRBV7-8 to TRBJ1-5, with TRBD1 as a possible D gene (5 bases). CDR1 and CDR2 from the germline V gene are SGHVS and FQNEAQ. This CDR3 comprises 14 residues. With 2 bases removed from V and 6 bases from J, the gap between germline ends came to 11 bases. The CDR3 loop is CASSLQGWGQPQHF. CDR3 DNA: TGTGCCAGCAGCTTACAGGGATGGGGTCAGCCCCAGCATTTT.

The table lists this clone with a count of one. The chain employs TRBV5-1 and TRBJ2-5, with 12 nucleotides matching TRBD2. The V gene's germline CDR1 is SGHRS and CDR2 YFSETQ. This CDR3 contains 16 residues. Trimming took 0 bases from V and 4 from J; bases not matched to a gene: 4. Here the CDR3 DNA reads TGCGCCAGCAGCTTGGTCATGGGACTAGCGGGAGAGACCCAGTACTTC. Translating it yields CASSLVMGLAGETQYF.

The rearrangement uses TRBV12-5 and TRBJ2-7; 10 bases agree with TRBD1. The ends lost 0 bases at V and 3 bases at J; junction bases unmatched: 14. CDR3 size: 19 residues. The germline CDR1 and CDR2 sequences are LGHNT and FRNRAP. CDR3 amino acids: CASGLVRLKLRTGGYEQYF. In nucleotides, the CDR3 is TGTGCTAGTGGTTTGGTACGCCTCAAGCTACGGACAGGGGGCTACGAGCAGTACTTC.

The count of this clone is one. The rearrangement uses TRBV30 and TRBJ2-2; 10 bases match TRBD2. Trimming took 0 bases from V and 1 from J; bases not matched to a gene: 2. Looked up from germline, CDR1 is GTSNPN and CDR2 is SVGIG (reference sequence). This CDR3 region has 16 residues. CDR3 residues: CAWSVLAGMNTGELFF. In DNA, the CDR3 is TGTGCCTGGAGTGTACTAGCGGGGATGAACACCGGGGAGCTGTTTTTT.